This paragraph reports one TCR beta chain. Its antigen is currently unknown. This sample was included in a study of OX40 agonist ivuxolimab in advanced cancers. Study at large: The dose-escalation cohort was roughly 83% male, with a mean age of 60 years, ranging roughly 20 to 90.

Study results and limitations: On average, a greater number of expanded clones characterised CD8+ T cells relative to CD4+.

CDR3 length: 15 amino acids. Some clones are missing from TCRdb's copy, which holds only in-frame ones; the method was immunoSEQ multiplex PCR. The table includes fewer than 65,000 clones, 90% to 95% detected once. The sequences come from CD4+ or CD8+ T cells sorted from blood, collected in a trial of the OX40 agonist ivuxolimab. This receptor was taken from an adult with an advanced solid tumor such as melanoma, head and neck, liver or kidney cancer. V gene TRBV21-1 combines with J gene TRBJ1-1; the listed D gene, TRBD1, was not tested against the DNA. TRBV21-1 is deemed a pseudogene. The CDR3 loop is CASSGYRDRSTEAFF. The CDR3 DNA sequence: TGTGCCAGCAGCGGGTACCGGGACAGGTCCACTGAAGCTTTCTTT.